Listed here are 6 T cell receptor beta chains from one sample, sequenced in a study of T cell responses to AZD1222 COVID-19 vaccine (dated by TCRdb to about 2021). In light of the paper, this sample's time point label describes: about 28 days (+/-7) after the second vaccine dose. Preparation of the library involved the immunoSEQ multiplex PCR assay. TCRdb took over this immuneACCESS table, retaining in-frame rearrangements with V and J assigned. Such tables are incomplete; in checked studies, under half of the missing clones stem from an unresolved V gene, and the remainder is unexplained. Present in this sample are some 95,000 clones, 88% of which were seen just once. The ten largest make up 9.5% to 13% of the sample. The sample in question was peripheral blood, obtained 28 days after the second AZD1222 dose. These receptors all come from an adult who received the AZD1222 COVID-19 vaccine.

V is TRBV5-1 and J is TRBJ2-7; 12 nucleotides line up with TRBD1. V lost 4 bases to trimming and J lost 3 bases; unmatched junction nucleotides: 5. The length of the CDR3 is 15 residues. Germline V CDR1 and CDR2: SGHRS, YFSETQ. This chain's CDR3 is CASSLGTGGDYEQYF. CDR3 bases: TGCGCCAGCAGCCTCGGGACAGGGGGCGACTACGAGCAGTACTTC.

This chain joins TRBV5-1 and TRBJ2-3; 9 bases align to TRBD2. V was clipped by 0 bases and J by 4 bases; unmatched bases: 3. This CDR3 has 15 amino acids. Germline CDR1 reads SGHRS; CDR2 reads YFSETQ. The CDR3 DNA reads TGCGCCAGCAGCTTGGGGGCGGGAGGGCCAGATACGCAGTATTTT. Translating it yields CASSLGAGGPDTQYF.

V gene TRBV5-1 combines with J gene TRBJ1-6; D gene unclear. Germline V gene lookup returns CDR1 SGHRS and CDR2 YFSETQ. This CDR3 region has 15 residues. V was clipped by 0 bases and J by 9 bases, with 13 bases between them. CDR3 nucleotide sequence: TGCGCCAGCAGCTTGGATGGGCGCCGGGGTTCACCCCTCCACTTT. Amino acids: CASSLDGRRGSPLHF.

This rearrangement joins TRBV30 to TRBJ2-7, with D perhaps matching TRBD2 (5 bases). V shed 3 bases and J shed 2 bases, with 14 bases lying between them. CDR1 GTSNPN and CDR2 SVGIG come from the germline V gene (reference sequence). The CDR3 totals 14 residues. The DNA for the CDR3 is TGTGCCTGGAGCTCACTCGGACTTGCCTACGAGCAGTACTTC. It yields the protein CAWSSLGLAYEQYF.

The V and J genes are TRBV9 and TRBJ2-1, with a weak D call TRBD1 (5 bases). Trimming cost V 0 bases and J 9 bases, with 16 bases left between them. CDR3 size: 15 residues. Germline V gene sequence: CDR1 SGDLS, CDR2 YYNGEE. This CDR3 reads CASSVGLQGVSEQFF. Here the CDR3 DNA reads TGTGCCAGCAGCGTAGGGCTCCAAGGGGTTAGTGAGCAGTTCTTC.

This chain joins TRBV7-9 and TRBJ1-1; weak D call: TRBD1 (6 bases). The germline V and J ends were trimmed by 2 bases and 4 bases, with 17 bases remaining between them. The CDR3 extends over 16 amino acids. In germline, CDR1 is SEHNR, CDR2 FQNEAQ (reference sequence). CDR3 DNA: TGTGCCAGCAGCTTAATGTCTCTGGGGGCAAGCACTGAAGCTTTCTTT. This gives the protein CASSLMSLGASTEAFF.